The 21 T cell receptor beta chains below come from one sample, sequenced in a study of beta chain features in type 1 diabetes. Study outcomes and limitations: TCRB CDR3 length was moderately but significantly reduced in all four CD4+ subsets of Type 1 diabetes patients.

These receptors' targets are unknown. The isolated RNA, all of it, was reverse transcribed, so expressed TCRB transcripts were what got sequenced. TCRdb's copy holds only in-frame clones and misses some; the assay was immunoSEQ multiplex PCR. Among tens of thousands of clones listed, roughly 70% were seen once. Sequenced material: Tregs from blood. The receptors were gathered from a woman between 18 and 30 years old with type 1 diabetes.

This chain links TRBV7-8 with TRBJ2-1, with 11 bases matching TRBD2. The V segment lost 4 bases and the J segment 4 bases; nucleotides outside the gene matches: 6. The germline V gene encodes CDR1 SGHVS and CDR2 FQNEAQ. The CDR3 loop spans 16 amino acids. CDR3 loop: CASSSLSGGVYNEQFF. The CDR3 coding sequence is TGTGCCAGCAGCTCTCTTAGCGGGGGGGTATACAATGAGCAGTTCTTC.

This clone was counted a few times. This chain joins TRBV7-9 and TRBJ2-1; 12 nucleotides line up with TRBD1. Germline CDR1 SEHNR, CDR2 FQNEAQ (reference sequence). The trim removed 5 bases at V and 11 bases at J, leaving 7 bases unmatched. The CDR3 is 14 amino acids. CDR3 residues: CASSRGTGGVKQFF. The CDR3 bases are TGTGCCAGCAGCCGGGGGACAGGGGGCGTCAAGCAGTTCTTC.

The chain's CDR3 is CASSEPSGSSYEQYF. In nucleotides, the CDR3 is TGTGCCAGCAGTGAACCTAGCGGGAGCTCCTACGAGCAGTACTTC. V and J are TRBV2 and TRBJ2-7; 10 bases fit TRBD2. The CDR3 has 15 residues. Germline lookup yields CDR1 SNHLY and CDR2 FYNNEI. The trim removed 2 bases at V and 0 bases at J, leaving 1 base unmatched.

This chain connects TRBV19 to TRBJ1-5; 9 nucleotides align to TRBD1. Germline V CDR1 and CDR2: LNHDA, SQIVND (reference sequence). The CDR3 runs 15 residues. The ends lost 4 bases at V and 6 bases at J; junction bases unmatched: 7. As DNA, the CDR3 is TGTGCCAGTAGTACACAGGGGGCGGGTGGTCAGCCCCAGCATTTT. Its translation is CASSTQGAGGQPQHF.

This clone was detected a few times. The genes are TRBV5-1 and TRBJ1-1; D remains ambiguous. Looked up from germline, CDR1 is SGHRS and CDR2 is YFSETQ. The CDR3 spans 13 residues. V dropped 0 bases and J dropped 3 bases, with 6 bases sitting between them. Here the CDR3 reads CASSLGGDTEAFF. The CDR3, as DNA: TGCGCCAGCAGCTTGGGAGGTGACACTGAAGCTTTCTTT. The whole variable domain, filled in from reference TRBV5-1 and TRBJ1-1, reads KAGVTQTPRYLIKTRGQQVTLSCSPISGHRSVSWYQQTPGQGLQFLFEYFSETQRNKGNFPGRFSGRQFSNSRSEMNVSTLELGDSALYLCASSLGGDTEAFFGQGTRLTVV.

The V gene is TRBV2, the J gene TRBJ2-7; D possibly corresponds to TRBD2 (5 bases). The CDR3 contains 13 residues. Germline V gene sequence: CDR1 SNHLY, CDR2 FYNNEI. Trimming took off 5 bases at V and 2 bases at J, with 10 bases between the two ends. The CDR3 sequence is CASSRTQTYEQYF. CDR3 nucleotides: TGTGCCAGCAGTAGGACTCAAACCTACGAGCAGTACTTC. Full variable domain (outside the CDR3, taken from reference TRBV2 and TRBJ2-7): EPEVTQTPSHQVTQMGQEVILRCVPISNHLYFYWYRQILGQKVEFLVSFYNNEISEKSEIFDDQFSVERPDGSNFTLKIRSTKLEDSAMYFCASSRTQTYEQYFGPGTRLTVT.

This clone was counted only a few times. The chain couples TRBV6-6 to TRBJ1-2, with TRBD1 matching 7 bases. V was clipped by 2 bases and J by 6 bases; unmatched bases: 3. CDR1 and CDR2 (germline): MNHNY, SVGAGI (reference sequence). This CDR3 comprises 13 residues. CDR3 DNA sequence: TGTGCCAGCAGTTACGACAGGGCGGATGGCTACACCTTC. Its translation: CASSYDRADGYTF.

This chain links TRBV4-3 with TRBJ2-7; D is possibly TRBD2 (5 bases). The CDR3 contains 14 residues. From germline, CDR1 is LGHNA and CDR2 YSLEER. Trimming left V 4 bases short and J 0 bases short, with 10 bases between. The CDR3 spells CASSRDYTSYEQYF. The CDR3 DNA follows: TGCGCCAGCAGCCGAGACTATACCTCCTACGAGCAGTACTTC.

This chain joins TRBV5-1 and TRBJ2-5; D may be TRBD2 (5 bases). The tail of the sequence fits TRBJ2-7 better, so the J call may be wrong. From germline, CDR1 is SGHRS and CDR2 YFSETQ. CDR3 length: 15 amino acids. Written as DNA, the CDR3 is TGCGCCAGCAGCTTGGCCCTCGGGATAACCTACGAGCAGTACTTC. Its protein is CASSLALGITYEQYF.

This clone has just a few counts. The chain couples TRBV11-2 to TRBJ1-4, with unresolved D. V lost 3 bases and J lost 0, with 5 bases in between. This CDR3 is 14 amino acids long. Germline V gives CDR1 SGHAT, CDR2 FQNNGV. CDR3 sequence reads: CASSLSATNEKLFF. The CDR3 DNA is TGTGCCAGCAGCTTGAGCGCAACTAATGAAAAACTGTTTTTT. The variable domain in full, with the rest retrieved from reference TRBV11-2 and TRBJ1-4, is EAGVAQSPRYKIIEKRQSVAFWCNPISGHATLYWYQQILGQGPKLLIQFQNNGVVDDSQLPKDRFSAERLKGVDSTLKIQPAKLEDSAVYLCASSLSATNEKLFFGSGTQLSVL.

V gene TRBV18 combines with J gene TRBJ1-5; the D gene is possibly TRBD1 (6 bases). The ends were cut back, 4 bases at V and 1 base at J, with 14 bases in the middle. This CDR3 spans 16 amino acids. From germline, CDR1 is KGHSH and CDR2 LQKENI. The CDR3 loop is CASSRGSQGSNQPQHF. CDR3 coding DNA: TGTGCCAGCTCACGCGGGTCTCAGGGGAGCAATCAGCCCCAGCATTTT.

This chain uses TRBV7-9 with TRBJ2-3, with 8 nucleotides matching TRBD1. V gave up 3 bases and J gave up 6 bases; unmatched junction bases: 5. Germline V gene lookup returns CDR1 SEHNR and CDR2 FQNEAQ (reference sequence). There are 14 residues in the CDR3. Here the CDR3 DNA reads TGTGCCAGCAGCTTCGGACAGGGAATGGATACGCAGTATTTT. It specifies CASSFGQGMDTQYF.

This clone was seen more than once but under ten times. The chain couples TRBV23-1 to TRBJ2-7, with 11 bases identical to TRBD2. TRBV23-1 carries the ORF label, with uncertain function. This CDR3 has 15 amino acids. V was pared by 2 bases and J by 2 bases, with 2 bases of the junction left unmatched. The CDR3 is CASSQNSGGAYEQYF. CDR3 DNA: TGCGCCAGCAGTCAAAATAGCGGGGGGGCCTACGAGCAGTACTTC.

This clone was recorded once. V is TRBV10-3 and J is TRBJ2-7, with 9 bases identical to TRBD1. The CDR3 length is 14 residues. Germline V lookup: CDR1 ENHRY, CDR2 SYGVKD. The V and J ends lost 10 bases and 4 bases, in that order; junction bases with no gene match: 11. In nucleotides, the CDR3 is TGTGCCACAACCACCGGGACAGGGTTTTACGAGCAGTACTTC. Amino acid sequence: CATTTGTGFYEQYF.

This rearrangement joins TRBV4-1 to TRBJ1-2; D perhaps matches TRBD1 (5 bases). Trimming shortened V by 0 bases and J by 6 bases, and 14 bases separated the two germline ends. This CDR3 is 15 amino acids long. CDR1 is MGHRA and CDR2 is YSYEKL in the germline V gene. CDR3 in amino acids: CASSQDSPGTNGYTF. CDR3 in DNA: TGCGCCAGCAGCCAAGACAGTCCGGGGACTAATGGCTACACCTTC.

CDR3 amino acids: CSAVRDYGYTF. Written as DNA, the CDR3 is TGCAGTGCTGTCCGGGACTATGGCTACACCTTC. The rearrangement uses TRBV20-1 and TRBJ1-2; D is ambiguous. The CDR3 loop spans 11 amino acids. The ends were cut back, 5 bases at V and 3 bases at J, with 7 bases in the middle. Germline CDR1 DFQATT, CDR2 SNEGSKA (reference sequence).

V and J are TRBV20-1 and TRBJ2-7; no clear D gene. The CDR3 covers 11 residues. From germline, CDR1 is DFQATT and CDR2 SNEGSKA (reference sequence). The ends were cut back, 3 bases at V and 3 bases at J, with 6 bases in the middle. Here the CDR3 reads CSASRVYEQYF. CDR3 DNA sequence: TGCAGTGCTAGCCGGGTCTACGAGCAGTACTTC.

The chain is built from TRBV5-4 and TRBJ2-5; D not certain. Germline CDR1 is SGHNT and CDR2 is YYREEE (reference sequence). V shed 0 bases and J shed 5 bases, with 8 bases lying between them. The CDR3 is made up of 13 amino acids. The CDR3 here is CASSLEPPETQYF. The CDR3 DNA reads as TGTGCCAGCAGCTTGGAGCCCCCCGAGACCCAGTACTTC.

The rearrangement uses TRBV7-2 and TRBJ1-1; D not certain. Germline V gene sequence: CDR1 SGHTA, CDR2 FQGNSA. The CDR3 has 13 residues. The V end was cut by 5 bases, the J end by 0 bases, with 7 bases between. CDR3 DNA sequence: TGTGCCAGCAGCCCCGAGGTGAACACTGAAGCTTTCTTT. Translation gives CASSPEVNTEAFF.

The chain recombines TRBV28 with TRBJ2-1; a possible D gene is TRBD2 (6 bases). V dropped 2 bases and J dropped 7 bases, with 9 bases sitting between them. CDR1 is MDHEN, CDR2 SYDVKM, per germline. There are 13 residues in the CDR3. The CDR3 nucleotides are TGTGCCAGCAGTTTAGGGGGGTGGAATGAGCAGTTCTTC. It is translated as CASSLGGWNEQFF.

A few counts support this clone. The junction differs from germline at one of its ends, possibly a read error. The genes are TRBV7-2 and TRBJ2-7; no clear D. Germline lookup yields CDR1 SGHTA and CDR2 FQGNSA. The CDR3 is made up of 13 amino acids. The CDR3 DNA sequence: TGTGCCAGCAGCTTAGTCCGAGACTCGACTCGAAGGTTC. Translated: CASSLVRDSTRRF. Full variable domain (outside the CDR3, taken from reference TRBV7-2 and TRBJ2-7): GAGVSQSPSNKVTEKGKDVELRCDPISGHTALYWYRQSLGQGLEFLIYFQGNSAPDKSGLPSDRFSAERTGGSVSTLTIQRTQQEDSAVYLCASSLVRDSTRRFGPGTRLTVT.